This T cell receptor beta chain stems from a study of shared clonotypes between healthy human individuals. CD45RO negativity and positive selection for CCR7 defined naive CD8 cells, a population that excluded terminally differentiated effector memory CD45RA+ cells. Adults of Caucasian background living in Nashville, Tennessee made up all donors. The germline V gene encodes CDR1 MDHEN and CDR2 SYDVKM. The V and J ends lost 9 bases and 0 bases respectively, with 9 bases between them. The CDR3 loop spans 13 amino acids. Generated by immunoSEQ multiplex PCR, the TCRdb table keeps only in-frame clones and is missing some. This sample has millions of clones, with roughly 94% found just once. Regarding the study as a whole: A generally larger estimated richness was seen in naive subsets than in memory subsets. With few donors, the genetic and exposure-history diversity represented was limited. Generation probabilities were higher for clonotypes shared across all four sorted-subset donors than for unshared ones.

As concerns this clone: What it recognizes is unknown.

Sequencing input: naive CD8+ T cells sorted from blood. This chain joins TRBV28 and TRBJ1-5; no reliable D call. The sequence was collected from a man aged 18-30 years in good health. The CDR3 bases are TGTGCCAGTTTCTCCCCTAGCAATCAGCCCCAGCATTTT. Protein: CASFSPSNQPQHF.